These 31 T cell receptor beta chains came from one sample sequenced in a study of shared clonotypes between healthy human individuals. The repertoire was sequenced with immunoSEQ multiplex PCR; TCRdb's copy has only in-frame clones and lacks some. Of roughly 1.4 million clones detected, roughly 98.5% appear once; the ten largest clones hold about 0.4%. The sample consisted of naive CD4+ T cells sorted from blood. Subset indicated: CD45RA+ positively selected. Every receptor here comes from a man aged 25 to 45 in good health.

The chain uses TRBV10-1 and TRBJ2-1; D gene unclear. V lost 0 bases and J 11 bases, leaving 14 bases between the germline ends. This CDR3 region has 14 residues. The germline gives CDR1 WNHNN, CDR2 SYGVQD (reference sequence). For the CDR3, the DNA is TGCGCCAGCAGTGAGTCGAGCGCCACAGAACAGCAGTTCTTC. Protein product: CASSESSATEQQFF.

CDR3 residues: CASSLERTYEQYF. Here the CDR3 DNA reads TGTGCCAGCAGTTTAGAACGAACCTACGAGCAGTACTTC. This chain uses TRBV27 with TRBJ2-7; D is unclear. CDR1 and CDR2 from the germline V gene are MNHEY and SMNVEV (reference sequence). V lost 2 bases and J 2 bases, leaving 7 bases between the germline ends. The CDR3 loop spans 13 amino acids.

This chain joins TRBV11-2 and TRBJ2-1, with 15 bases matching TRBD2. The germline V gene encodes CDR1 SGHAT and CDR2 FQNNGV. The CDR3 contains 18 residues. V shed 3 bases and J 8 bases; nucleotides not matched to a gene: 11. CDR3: CASSLIGLAGGQFYEQFF. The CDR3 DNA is TGTGCCAGCAGCTTGATTGGACTAGCGGGAGGGCAGTTTTATGAGCAGTTCTTC.

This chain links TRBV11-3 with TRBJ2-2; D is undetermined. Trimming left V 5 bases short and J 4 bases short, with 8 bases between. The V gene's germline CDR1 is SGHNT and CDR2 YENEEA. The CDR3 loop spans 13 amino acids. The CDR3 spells CASSPSGTGELFF. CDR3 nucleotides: TGTGCCAGCAGCCCCTCGGGCACCGGGGAGCTGTTTTTT.

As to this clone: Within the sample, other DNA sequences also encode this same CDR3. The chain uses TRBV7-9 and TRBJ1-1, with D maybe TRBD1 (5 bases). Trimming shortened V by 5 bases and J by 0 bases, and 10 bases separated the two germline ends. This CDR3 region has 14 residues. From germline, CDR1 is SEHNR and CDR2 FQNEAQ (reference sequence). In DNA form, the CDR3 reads TGTGCCAGCAGCCTGAGACAGATGAACACTGAAGCTTTCTTT. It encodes CASSLRQMNTEAFF.

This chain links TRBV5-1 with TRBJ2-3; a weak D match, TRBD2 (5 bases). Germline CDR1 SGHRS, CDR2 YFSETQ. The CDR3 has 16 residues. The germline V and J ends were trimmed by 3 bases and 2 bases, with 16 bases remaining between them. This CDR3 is CASSWTGRKDTDTQYF. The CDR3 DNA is TGCGCCAGCAGCTGGACGGGGAGAAAGGACACAGATACGCAGTATTTT.

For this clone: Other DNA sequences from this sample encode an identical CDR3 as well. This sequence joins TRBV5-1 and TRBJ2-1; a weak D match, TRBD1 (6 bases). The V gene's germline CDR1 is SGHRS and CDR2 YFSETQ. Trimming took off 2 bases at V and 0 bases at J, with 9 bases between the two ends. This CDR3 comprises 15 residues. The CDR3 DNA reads TGCGCCAGCAGCTTAGACAGGAGCTCCTACAATGAGCAGTTCTTC. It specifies CASSLDRSSYNEQFF.

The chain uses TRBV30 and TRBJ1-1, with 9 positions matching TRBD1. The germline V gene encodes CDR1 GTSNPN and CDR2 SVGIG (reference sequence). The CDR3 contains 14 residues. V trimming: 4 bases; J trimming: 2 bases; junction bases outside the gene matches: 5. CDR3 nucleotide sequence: TGTGCCTGGAAGGGGACAGGGACAAACACTGAAGCTTTCTTT. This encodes CAWKGTGTNTEAFF.

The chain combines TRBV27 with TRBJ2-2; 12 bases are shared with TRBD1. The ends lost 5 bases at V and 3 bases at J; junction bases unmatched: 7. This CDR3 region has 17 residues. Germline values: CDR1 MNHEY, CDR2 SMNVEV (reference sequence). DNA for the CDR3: TGTGCCAGCAGTATACCGGGACAGGGGGCGCACACCGGGGAGCTGTTTTTT. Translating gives CASSIPGQGAHTGELFF.

CDR3 sequence: CASSHTGTTSYNEQFF. DNA for the CDR3: TGTGCCAGCTCACACACCGGGACTACCTCCTACAATGAGCAGTTCTTC. This chain connects TRBV18 to TRBJ2-1; the match to TRBD2 covers 7 bases. The CDR3 runs to 16 residues. Germline trimming cut 4 bases from V and 0 bases from J; bases unmatched to any gene: 6. Germline CDR1 reads KGHSH; CDR2 reads LQKENI. Using reference TRBV18 and TRBJ2-1 for the parts outside the CDR3, the full variable domain is NAGVMQNPRHLVRRRGQEARLRCSPMKGHSHVYWYRQLPEEGLKFMVYLQKENIIDESGMPKERFSAEFPKEGPSILRIQQVVRGDSAAYFCASSHTGTTSYNEQFFGPGTRLTVL.

CDR3 loop: CASSESGTWYNEQFF. CDR3 DNA sequence: TGTGCCAGCAGTGAGTCGGGGACCTGGTACAATGAGCAGTTCTTC. The J gene is TRBJ2-1, the V gene TRBV6-1; perhaps D is TRBD1 or TRBD2 (5 bases each). Germline lookup yields CDR1 MNHNS and CDR2 SASEGT. V lost 3 bases, J lost 4 bases, and 13 bases lay in between. This CDR3 comprises 15 residues.

DNA for the CDR3: TGTGCCAGCTCACCACCAGGTCGCCCCAAGAACACTGAAGCTTTCTTT. Encoded protein: CASSPPGRPKNTEAFF. The chain uses TRBV18 and TRBJ1-1; no firm D call. CDR1 is KGHSH and CDR2 is LQKENI in the germline V gene. Trimming shortened V by 0 bases and J by 1 base, and 12 bases separated the two germline ends. The CDR3 is 16 residues long.

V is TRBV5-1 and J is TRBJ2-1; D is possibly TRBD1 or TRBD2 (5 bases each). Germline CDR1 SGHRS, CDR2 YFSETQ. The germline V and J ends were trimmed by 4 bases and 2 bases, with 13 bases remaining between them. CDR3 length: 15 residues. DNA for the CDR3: TGCGCCAGCAGCCCGGGACCGCTCGCCTACAATGAGCAGTTCTTC. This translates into CASSPGPLAYNEQFF.

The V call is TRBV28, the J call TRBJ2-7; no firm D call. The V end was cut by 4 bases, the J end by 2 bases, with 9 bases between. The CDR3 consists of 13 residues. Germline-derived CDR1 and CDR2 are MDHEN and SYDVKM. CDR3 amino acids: CASSSVDTYEQYF. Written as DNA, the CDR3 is TGTGCCAGCAGTTCCGTGGATACCTACGAGCAGTACTTC.

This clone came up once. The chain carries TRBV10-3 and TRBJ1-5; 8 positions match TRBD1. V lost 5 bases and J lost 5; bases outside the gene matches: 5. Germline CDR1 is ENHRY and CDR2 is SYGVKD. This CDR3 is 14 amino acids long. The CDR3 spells CAISWTGNHQPQHF. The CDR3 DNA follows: TGTGCCATCAGTTGGACAGGGAATCATCAGCCCCAGCATTTT.

The CDR3 nucleotides read TGTGCCAGCAGCTACGCGGGAGGGCCCCAAGAGACCCAGTACTTC. Translating it yields CASSYAGGPQETQYF. This chain connects TRBV5-6 to TRBJ2-5, with 9 bases aligning to TRBD2. CDR3 length: 15 residues. The trim removed 3 bases at V and 1 base at J, leaving 4 bases unmatched. Germline assignment: CDR1 SGHDT and CDR2 YYEEEE.

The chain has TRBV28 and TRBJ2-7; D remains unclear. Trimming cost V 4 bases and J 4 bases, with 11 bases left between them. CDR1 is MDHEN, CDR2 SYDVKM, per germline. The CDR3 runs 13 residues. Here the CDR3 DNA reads TGTGCCAGCAGTTCTTCAATCATATACGAGCAGTACTTC. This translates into CASSSSIIYEQYF.

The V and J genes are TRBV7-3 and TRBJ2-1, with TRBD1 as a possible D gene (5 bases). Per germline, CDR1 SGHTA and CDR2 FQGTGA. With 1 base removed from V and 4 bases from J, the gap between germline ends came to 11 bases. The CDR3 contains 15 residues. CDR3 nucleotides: TGTGCCAGCAGCTTAAACATGGGGCGTTACAATGAGCAGTTCTTC. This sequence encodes CASSLNMGRYNEQFF.

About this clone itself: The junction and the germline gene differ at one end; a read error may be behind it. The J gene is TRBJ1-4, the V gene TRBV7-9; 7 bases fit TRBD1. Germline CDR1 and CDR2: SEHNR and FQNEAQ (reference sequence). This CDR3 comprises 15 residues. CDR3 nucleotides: TGTGCCAGCAGTTTAGGGACAGTAACTAATGAAAAACTGTTTTTT. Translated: CASSLGTVTNEKLFF.

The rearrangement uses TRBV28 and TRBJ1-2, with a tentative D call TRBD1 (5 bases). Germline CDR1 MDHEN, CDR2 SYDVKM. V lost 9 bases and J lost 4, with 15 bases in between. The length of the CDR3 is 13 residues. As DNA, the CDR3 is TGTGCCAGTGGGGCGGTGGGGGTCTATGGCTACACCTTC. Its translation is CASGAVGVYGYTF.

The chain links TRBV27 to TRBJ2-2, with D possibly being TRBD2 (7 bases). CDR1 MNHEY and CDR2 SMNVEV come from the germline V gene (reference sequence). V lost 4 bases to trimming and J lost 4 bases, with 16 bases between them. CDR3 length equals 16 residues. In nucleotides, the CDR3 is TGTGCCAGCAGTTCTAAGGGGGAGGGCCGCACCGGGGAGCTGTTTTTT. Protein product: CASSSKGEGRTGELFF.

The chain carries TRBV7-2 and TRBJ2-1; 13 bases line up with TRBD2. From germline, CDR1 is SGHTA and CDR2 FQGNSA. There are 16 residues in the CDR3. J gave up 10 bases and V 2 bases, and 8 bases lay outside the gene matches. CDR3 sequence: CASSLFVTSGRGEQFF. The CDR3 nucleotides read TGTGCCAGCAGCTTATTCGTAACTAGCGGGAGGGGGGAGCAGTTCTTC.

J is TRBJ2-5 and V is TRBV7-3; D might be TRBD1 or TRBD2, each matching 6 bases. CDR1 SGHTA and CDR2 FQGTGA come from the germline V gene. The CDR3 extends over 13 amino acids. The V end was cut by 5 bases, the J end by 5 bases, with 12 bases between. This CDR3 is CASSPTGRETQYF. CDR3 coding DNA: TGTGCCAGCAGCCCAACAGGGAGGGAGACCCAGTACTTC.

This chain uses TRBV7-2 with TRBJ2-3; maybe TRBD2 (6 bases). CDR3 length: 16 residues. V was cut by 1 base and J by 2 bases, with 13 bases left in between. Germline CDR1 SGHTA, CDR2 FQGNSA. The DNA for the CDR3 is TGTGCCAGCAGCTTAGGGTTTGAGCGGGTCACAGATACGCAGTATTTT. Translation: CASSLGFERVTDTQYF. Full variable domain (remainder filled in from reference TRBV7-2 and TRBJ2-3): GAGVSQSPSNKVTEKGKDVELRCDPISGHTALYWYRQSLGQGLEFLIYFQGNSAPDKSGLPSDRFSAERTGGSVSTLTIQRTQQEDSAVYLCASSLGFERVTDTQYFGPGTRLTVL.

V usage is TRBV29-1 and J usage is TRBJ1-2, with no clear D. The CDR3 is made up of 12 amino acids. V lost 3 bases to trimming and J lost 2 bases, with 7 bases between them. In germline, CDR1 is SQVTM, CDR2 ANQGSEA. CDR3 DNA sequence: TGCAGCGTTGAGTTGGCCAACTATGGCTACACCTTC. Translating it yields CSVELANYGYTF. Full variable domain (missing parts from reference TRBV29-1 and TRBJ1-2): SAVISQKPSRDICQRGTSLTIQCQVDSQVTMMFWYRQQPGQSLTLIATANQGSEATYESGFVIDKFPISRPNLTFSTLTVSNMSPEDSSIYLCSVELANYGYTFGSGTRLTVV.

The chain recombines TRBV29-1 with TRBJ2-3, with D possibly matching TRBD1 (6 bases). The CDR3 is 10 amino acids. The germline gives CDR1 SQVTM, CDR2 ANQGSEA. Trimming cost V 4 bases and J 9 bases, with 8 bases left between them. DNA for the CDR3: TGCAGCGTTGCAGGGGACACGCAGTATTTT. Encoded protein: CSVAGDTQYF.

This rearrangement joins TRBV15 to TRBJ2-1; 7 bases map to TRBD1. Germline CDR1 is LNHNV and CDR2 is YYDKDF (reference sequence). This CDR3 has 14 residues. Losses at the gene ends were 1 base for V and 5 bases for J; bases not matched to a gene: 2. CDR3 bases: TGTGCCACCAGCAGAGGGGACAGAGACAATGAGCAGTTCTTC. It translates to CATSRGDRDNEQFF.

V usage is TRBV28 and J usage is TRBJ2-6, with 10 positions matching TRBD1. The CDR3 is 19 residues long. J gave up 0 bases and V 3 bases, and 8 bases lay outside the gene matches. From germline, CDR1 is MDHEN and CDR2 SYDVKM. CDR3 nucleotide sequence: TGTGCCAGCAGTTTGGCAGGGGACAGGGGAGCCTCTGGGGCCAACGTCCTGACTTTC. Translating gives CASSLAGDRGASGANVLTF.

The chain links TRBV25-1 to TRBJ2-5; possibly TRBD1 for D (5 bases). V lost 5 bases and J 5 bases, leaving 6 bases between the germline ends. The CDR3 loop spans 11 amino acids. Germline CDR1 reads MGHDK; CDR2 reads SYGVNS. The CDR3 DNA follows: TGTGCCAGCAGTCCAGGGGAGACCCAGTACTTC. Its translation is CASSPGETQYF.

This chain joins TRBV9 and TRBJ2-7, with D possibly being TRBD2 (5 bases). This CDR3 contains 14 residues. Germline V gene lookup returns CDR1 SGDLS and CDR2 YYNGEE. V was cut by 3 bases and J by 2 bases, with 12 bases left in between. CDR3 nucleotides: TGTGCCAGCAGCGCCGCAGCGGATACCTACGAGCAGTACTTC. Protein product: CASSAAADTYEQYF.

The CDR3 here is CATSRDGSSGSSYEQYF. The CDR3 DNA is TGTGCCACCAGCAGAGATGGAAGTAGCGGAAGCTCCTACGAGCAGTACTTC. The V and J genes are TRBV15 and TRBJ2-7; TRBD2 might be the D (6 bases). This CDR3 is 17 amino acids long. Deletions cut 0 bases from V and 0 bases from J, with 15 bases between. Germline CDR1 and CDR2: LNHNV and YYDKDF (reference sequence).